These T cell receptor beta chains were read from a single sample in a study of shared clonotypes between healthy human individuals. TCRdb's copy holds only in-frame clones and misses some; the assay was immunoSEQ multiplex PCR. The sample contains hundreds of thousands of clones, nearly 95% of which appear only once. The sample consisted of naive CD8+ T cells sorted from blood. The receptor source for this set is a man aged 25 to 40 in good health. Each CDR3 is given with its conserved first and last residue. The order of the fields is J gene, V gene, D gene, clone size, CDR3 DNA, CDR3 protein. A D gene is named only where the DNA matches it firmly. Clone size is stated in some rows and not others, as once, few, many or a class when expanded.

TRBJ2-7 | TRBV7-2 | TRBD2 | once | TGTGCCAGCACCGTAGCGGGAATCTCCTACGAGCAGTACTTC | CASTVAGISYEQYF
TRBJ2-7 | TRBV7-9 | - | - | TGTGCCAGCACTCCTGACTCCTCTTACGAGCAGTACTTC | CASTPDSSYEQYF
TRBJ2-7 | TRBV7-8 | - | - | TGTGCCAGCAGCCCCTGGGCTAGCGCTTCCTACGAGCAGTACTTC | CASSPWASASYEQYF
TRBJ2-5 | TRBV7-8 | - | - | TGTGCCAGCAGCTCCGGGGTGGGTCAGCCCCAAGAGACCCAGTACTTC | CASSSGVGQPQETQYF
TRBJ2-5 | TRBV25-1 | - | - | TGTGCCAGCAGTGCCCCTAGCCCGAGTCAGACCCAGTACTTC | CASSAPSPSQTQYF
TRBJ2-3 | TRBV5-6 | - | - | TGTGCCAGCAGCTTACTGACAGATACGCAGTATTTT | CASSLLTDTQYF
TRBJ2-1 | TRBV19 | - | - | TGTGCCAGTAGACAGGGAGGCTACAATGAGCAGTTCTTC | CASRQGGYNEQFF
TRBJ2-2 | TRBV13 | TRBD2 | - | TGTGCCAGCAGCACCGGACTAGCGGGGACCGGGGAGCTGTTTTTT | CASSTGLAGTGELFF
TRBJ1-1 | TRBV30 | - | - | TGTGCCTGGAGCGTAGCTCTTGAAGCTTTCTTT | CAWSVALEAFF
TRBJ2-2 | TRBV19 | - | - | TGTGCCAGTAGTAGCCTCCGGACAGAAAGCGGGGAGCTGTTTTTT | CASSSLRTESGELFF
TRBJ2-7 | TRBV7-9 | - | - | TGTGCCAGCAGCCCATCTAACTCCGGCGAGCAGTACTTC | CASSPSNSGEQYF
TRBJ1-2 | TRBV9 | TRBD1 | once | TGTGCCAGCAGCGTAGAAGGGCAGGGGGATGGCTACACCTTC | CASSVEGQGDGYTF
TRBJ2-2 | TRBV5-1 | TRBD1 | - | TGCGCCAGCAGCTTTCAGGGGGCAGGGACCGGGGAGCTGTTTTTT | CASSFQGAGTGELFF
TRBJ2-1 | TRBV29-1 | TRBD2 | - | TGCAGCGTAGCTGGGACTAGCGGGATGAGCTACAATGAGCAGTTCTTC | CSVAGTSGMSYNEQFF
TRBJ1-1 | TRBV14 | TRBD1 | - | TGTGCCAGCAGCGATGCGATCGGGACAGGTGAATTCGATAACACTGAAGCTTTCTTT | CASSDAIGTGEFDNTEAFF
TRBJ2-1 | TRBV29-1 | - | - | TGCAGCGTTGACGTTAACAATGAGCAGTTCTTC | CSVDVNNEQFF
TRBJ2-5 | TRBV19 | TRBD1 | - | TGTGCCAGTAGTATCGGATGGGACAGCCCCCAAGAGACCCAGTACTTC | CASSIGWDSPQETQYF
TRBJ2-7 | TRBV19 | - | - | TGTGCCAGTAGTATCGGGCTGATCTACGAGCAGTACTTC | CASSIGLIYEQYF
TRBJ2-7 | TRBV28 | TRBD2 | - | TGTGCCAGCAGCCCGACTAGCCGCGAGCAGTACTTC | CASSPTSREQYF
TRBJ2-7 | TRBV27 | TRBD2 | - | TGTGCCAGCAGCCCTCTACGACTAGCGGGAGGGCTATTTGTCTTGTACGAGCAGTACTTC | CASSPLRLAGGLFVLYEQYF
TRBJ2-3 | TRBV6-5 | TRBD1 | - | TGTGCCAGCAGTTACGACAGGGGTGGGACAGATACGCAGTATTTT | CASSYDRGGTDTQYF
TRBJ2-3 | TRBV13 | - | - | TGTGCCAGCAGCTCGTACCCCTCTAGCGTAACTAGCACAGATACGCAGTATTTT | CASSSYPSSVTSTDTQYF
TRBJ2-5 | TRBV11-2 | - | - | TGTGCCAGCAGCTTGGAGGGTATAGGGGAGACCCAGTACTTC | CASSLEGIGETQYF
TRBJ2-1 | TRBV19 | TRBD2 | - | TGTGCCAGTAGTAGCGGGAGAGGGTTCGATGAGCAGTTCTTC | CASSSGRGFDEQFF
TRBJ2-1 | TRBV7-8 | - | - | TGTGCCAGCATTGGACCCTGGAGATCTGACAACAATGAGCAGTTCTTC | CASIGPWRSDNNEQFF
TRBJ2-7 | TRBV19 | - | - | TGTGCCACCTCCCCGGAGACAGCCCCCTACGAGCAGTACTTC | CATSPETAPYEQYF
TRBJ2-2 | TRBV7-6 | - | - | TGTGCCAGCAGTCCTTTTACCGGGGAGCTGTTTTTT | CASSPFTGELFF
TRBJ1-2 | TRBV7-9 | TRBD1 | - | TGTGCCAGCAGCTTGGCTCCCCGGGACAGGGACCCTTTTACCTTC | CASSLAPRDRDPFTF
TRBJ1-2 | TRBV28 | - | - | TGTGCCAGCAGCCTAAGGAGCGGGGGTGTTATATTTAGCTACACCTTC | CASSLRSGGVIFSYTF